Following are 12 T cell receptor beta chains from one sample sequenced in a study of cytomegalovirus exposure and HLA in healthy donors. The PCR ran on 60 Vbeta and 13 Jbeta primers. Sequencing was performed with immunoSEQ multiplex PCR; in TCRdb, only in-frame clones are kept and a portion is missing. This sample's table reports approximately 150,000 clones. The specimen sequenced was PBMCs. These receptor sequences come from a male donor in good health and CMV-seronegative.

The chain is built from TRBV4-3 and TRBJ2-4, with D tentatively TRBD2 (5 bases). This CDR3 comprises 15 residues. V dropped 3 bases and J dropped 8 bases, with 17 bases sitting between them. Per germline, CDR1 LGHNA and CDR2 YSLEER. The CDR3 coding sequence is TGCGCCAGCAGCCACTCCCGAGGACCGAGGGACATTCAGTACTTC. Translated, it gives CASSHSRGPRDIQYF.

The V call is TRBV27, the J call TRBJ1-4; D gene unclear. CDR3 length: 14 residues. CDR1 MNHEY and CDR2 SMNVEV come from the germline V gene (reference sequence). The V end was cut by 4 bases, the J end by 4 bases, with 10 bases between. CDR3 amino acids: CASSYGLINEKLFF. CDR3 sequence (DNA): TGTGCCAGCAGTTACGGACTGATTAATGAAAAACTGTTTTTT.

The chain carries TRBV7-9 and TRBJ1-4; tentative D call: TRBD1 (5 bases). The CDR3 has 14 residues. V was trimmed by 5 bases and J by 3 bases, leaving 10 bases between them. CDR1 SEHNR and CDR2 FQNEAQ come from the germline V gene (reference sequence). CDR3 in amino acids: CASSIGGSNEKLFF. CDR3 DNA sequence: TGTGCCAGCAGCATCGGGGGGTCTAATGAAAAACTGTTTTTT.

The gene calls are TRBV4-3 and TRBJ1-2, with 9 positions matching TRBD1. The V gene end was trimmed by 1 base and the J gene end by 6 bases; junction bases not matched to a gene: 6. The V gene's germline CDR1 is LGHNA and CDR2 YSLEER. The CDR3 consists of 15 residues. The CDR3: CASSQGPGQGDGYTF. The CDR3 bases are TGCGCCAGCAGCCAAGGTCCGGGACAGGGAGATGGCTACACCTTC.

The rearrangement links TRBV5-8 to TRBJ1-1; D is undetermined. V gave up 4 bases and J gave up 3 bases, with 25 bases separating them. The CDR3 totals 18 residues. Germline V gene data show CDR1 as SGHTS and CDR2 as YDEGEE. CDR3 loop: CASSPLPRGSKRDTEAFF. The CDR3 coding sequence is TGTGCCAGCAGCCCGCTTCCCCGGGGATCTAAGAGGGACACTGAAGCTTTCTTT.

The chain combines TRBV18 with TRBJ2-7; 12 bases are a match to TRBD1. Germline trimming cut 3 bases from V and 2 bases from J; bases unmatched to any gene: 2. The CDR3 loop spans 15 amino acids. Germline CDR1 is KGHSH and CDR2 is LQKENI. CDR3 sequence reads: CASSPGTGGAYEQYF. CDR3 DNA: TGTGCCAGCTCACCCGGGACAGGGGGCGCCTACGAGCAGTACTTC.

The chain couples TRBV7-2 to TRBJ2-7; TRBD1 aligns across 8 bases. V lost 5 bases to trimming and J lost 0 bases; unmatched junction nucleotides: 3. Germline V lookup: CDR1 SGHTA, CDR2 FQGNSA. The CDR3 is 14 residues long. CDR3: CASSRDRNSYEQYF. The CDR3 coding sequence is TGTGCCAGCAGCCGGGACAGGAACTCCTACGAGCAGTACTTC.

CDR3 coding DNA: TGTGCCTGGAGTGTACAGGCTAACACTGAAGCTTTCTTT. Protein sequence: CAWSVQANTEAFF. The chain carries TRBV30 and TRBJ1-1, with D perhaps TRBD1 (5 bases). Trimming took off 0 bases at V and 2 bases at J, with 7 bases between the two ends. The CDR3 spans 13 residues. CDR1 and CDR2 from the germline V gene are GTSNPN and SVGIG (reference sequence).

The chain has TRBV28 and TRBJ2-1; 12 positions match TRBD2. Trimming removed 5 bases from V and 8 bases from J; junction bases left unmatched: 4. This CDR3 is 14 amino acids long. Germline loops: CDR1 MDHEN, CDR2 SYDVKM. CDR3 residues: CASSTSGRRDEQFF. The CDR3 nucleotides are TGTGCCAGCAGTACTAGCGGGAGGAGGGATGAGCAGTTCTTC.

This rearrangement joins TRBV30 to TRBJ2-5; 8 bases agree with TRBD1. V dropped 0 bases and J dropped 1; count of bases not matched to a gene: 13. This CDR3 is built from 18 residues. Germline lookup yields CDR1 GTSNPN and CDR2 SVGIG (reference sequence). The CDR3 region is CAWSVVPPPGGTQETQYF. In DNA form, the CDR3 reads TGTGCCTGGAGTGTGGTTCCCCCACCAGGGGGCACCCAAGAGACCCAGTACTTC.

The gene calls are TRBV7-8 and TRBJ1-5; the D is unclear. CDR1 is SGHVS and CDR2 is FQNEAQ in the germline V gene. The CDR3 is 16 residues long. V was cut by 1 base and J by 0 bases, with 10 bases left in between. The CDR3 loop reads CASSLGRIDSNQPQHF. In DNA form, the CDR3 reads TGTGCCAGCAGCTTAGGGCGGATAGATAGCAATCAGCCCCAGCATTTT.

V and J are TRBV28 and TRBJ1-2; weak D call: TRBD1 (5 bases). This CDR3 region has 14 residues. Germline CDR1 MDHEN, CDR2 SYDVKM. Trimming took off 5 bases at V and 5 bases at J, with 15 bases between the two ends. CDR3 in amino acids: CASSVPPGIYGYTF. DNA for the CDR3: TGTGCCAGCAGTGTTCCCCCAGGGATTTATGGCTACACCTTC.